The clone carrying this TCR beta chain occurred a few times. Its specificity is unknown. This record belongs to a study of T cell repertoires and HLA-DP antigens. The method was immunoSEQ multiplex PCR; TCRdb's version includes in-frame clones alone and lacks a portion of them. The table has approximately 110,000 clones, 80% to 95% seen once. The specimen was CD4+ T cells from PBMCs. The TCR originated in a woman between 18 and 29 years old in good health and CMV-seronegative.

CDR3 loop: CSVLRTGMNTEAFF. As DNA, the CDR3 is TGCAGCGTTCTCAGGACAGGCATGAACACTGAAGCTTTCTTT. The rearrangement uses TRBV29-1 and TRBJ1-1; 7 positions match TRBD1. V gave up 5 bases and J gave up 0 bases; unmatched junction bases: 6. The CDR3 loop spans 14 amino acids. Per germline, CDR1 SQVTM and CDR2 ANQGSEA.